This TCR beta chain was profiled in a study of OX40 agonist ivuxolimab in advanced cancers. Study summary: Ivuxolimab was administered intravenously to patients at 0.01 to 10 mg/kg every 2 weeks. Study-wide results and caveats: Certain nonresponders additionally had low normalized T-cell clonal expansion. CD4+ and CD8+ blood T cells expanded clonally by week 6 at 0.1 to 3.0 mg/kg.

Samples of blood were obtained at baseline, on cycle 4 day 1, and on cycle 7 day 1. Clones were sequenced by immunoSEQ multiplex PCR, and TCRdb holds only the in-frame ones, with some missing. The sample lists about 82,000 clones, 75% to 90% occurring once. In the case of this clone: The target antigen is unknown.

Germline CDR1 MDHEN, CDR2 SYDVKM. The germline V and J ends were trimmed by 1 base and 3 bases, with 16 bases remaining between them. This CDR3 is built from 16 residues. The J gene is TRBJ2-7, the V gene TRBV28, with D perhaps assigned TRBD1 or TRBD2 (6 bases each). Specimen: CD4+ or CD8+ T cells sorted from blood, collected in a trial of the OX40 agonist ivuxolimab. The TCR sequence derives from an adult with an advanced solid tumor such as melanoma, head and neck, liver or kidney cancer. CDR3 protein: CASSLSEGKGGYEQYF. CDR3 sequence (DNA): TGTGCCAGCAGTTTATCGGAGGGGAAGGGGGGCTACGAGCAGTACTTC. The whole variable domain, filled in from reference TRBV28 and TRBJ2-7, reads DVKVTQSSRYLVKRTGEKVFLECVQDMDHENMFWYRQDPGLGLRLIYFSYDVKMKEKGDIPEGYSVSREKKERFSLILESASTNQTSMYLCASSLSEGKGGYEQYFGPGTRLTVT.